The entry that follows covers one T cell receptor (beta chain) sequence. The data belong to a study of blood T cell repertoires in COVID-19. Study details: Collection of acute and convalescent COVID-19 samples took place in the United States, Italy and Spain. In each case, the material was cDNA or gDNA derived from T cells, B-cell-depleted T cells, or PBMCs.

The CDR3 runs to 15 residues. V gave up 3 bases and J gave up 0 bases; unmatched junction bases: 4. Germline V gene data show CDR1 as SGHRS and CDR2 as YFSETQ. Original processing notes: Estimation of nucleated cell counts relied on the amplification of reference gene primers. Sequencing used immunoSEQ multiplex PCR; TCRdb keeps in-frame clones, though not all of them. Clone size and V and J calls were adopted from that table, with D and trimming inferred from the DNA. Of 95,000 to 150,000 clones listed, about 79% are singletons. V and J are TRBV5-1 and TRBJ1-2; 8 nucleotides line up with TRBD1. Sequencing used peripheral blood. The TCR sequence derives from a man between 70 and 80 years old with acute or convalescent COVID-19. The CDR3 DNA reads as TGCGCCAGCAGCTCGACAGGGGAGGCTAACTATGGCTACACCTTC. It specifies CASSSTGEANYGYTF.